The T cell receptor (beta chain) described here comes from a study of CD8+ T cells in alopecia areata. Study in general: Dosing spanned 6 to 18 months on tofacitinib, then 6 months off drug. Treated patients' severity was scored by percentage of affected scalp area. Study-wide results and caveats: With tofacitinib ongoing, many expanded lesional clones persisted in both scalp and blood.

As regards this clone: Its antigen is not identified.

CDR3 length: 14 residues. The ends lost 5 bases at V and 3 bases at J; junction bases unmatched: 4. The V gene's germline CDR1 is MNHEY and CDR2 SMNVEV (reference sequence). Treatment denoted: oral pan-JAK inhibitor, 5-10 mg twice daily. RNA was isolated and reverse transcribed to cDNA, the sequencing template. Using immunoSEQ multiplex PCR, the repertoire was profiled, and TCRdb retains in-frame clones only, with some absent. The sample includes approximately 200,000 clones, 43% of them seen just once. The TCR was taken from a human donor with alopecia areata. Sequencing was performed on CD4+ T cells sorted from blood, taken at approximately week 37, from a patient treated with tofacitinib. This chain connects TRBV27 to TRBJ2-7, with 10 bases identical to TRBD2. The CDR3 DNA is TGTGCCAGCAGTACCCTAGCGGGAGTCTACGAGCAGTACTTC. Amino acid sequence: CASSTLAGVYEQYF.